The T cell receptor beta chain described here comes from a study of multiple sclerosis patients with progressive multifocal leukoencephalopathy (dated by TCRdb to between 2018 and 2020). Notes on the research overall: Peripheral T and B cells were examined in MS patients who went on to develop PML (4 under natalizumab, 1 after alemtuzumab) as well as in treated patients who did not. Longitudinal follow-up was performed in two natalizumab-treated patients who later developed PML, from before therapy through 6 and 12 months to PML onset. The goal of the study was to detect any JC virus-specific or public T-cell expansions that arose at the time of PML onset.

Overall study outcomes, separate from this receptor: The analysis covered only peripheral blood, although cerebrospinal fluid or brain lymphocytes might be more informative for natalizumab-associated PML. Because of the small, descriptive cohort, whether findings reflect JC virus infection or general immunocompromise remained unclear. When PML developed, neither common TRBV or TRBJ gene usage nor preferential TRBV-TRBJ pairings were detected. TRB clones above 0.5% frequency appeared only in PML patients, but expanded clones at PML onset were already present before and during natalizumab therapy. In most PML patients, lower normalized Shannon entropy suggested less diverse TRB repertoires, while the natalizumab-treated controls had values close to 1.

Per the publication, the time point label means: time of PML onset. The label giving this sample's treatment or condition can be read as: on natalizumab therapy at sampling. Diagnosis of PML was based on clinical and MRI findings and confirmed by finding JC virus DNA in cerebrospinal fluid. In the natalizumab-treated patients, PML was found to develop after between roughly 15 and 56 months of natalizumab therapy. Every listed patient had earlier received interferon beta, and every PML patient was female. T3 blood samples were collected at the time of PML onset. Ficoll-Hypaque density gradient centrifugation was used to isolate peripheral blood mononuclear cells. Points on this clone: Its antigen specificity is not known. The input lacks base qualities; no much larger clone sits a single base away.

From the germline V gene, CDR1 is SNHLY and CDR2 is FYNNEI. The CDR3 measures 15 amino acids from cysteine to phenylalanine. Only the CDR3 region is kept as DNA, spanning 45 bases read in frame from base 1. Trimming removed 6 bases from V and 2 bases from J, leaving 16 bases between the germline ends. TRB CDR3 regions were amplified from genomic DNA with the immunoSEQ two-step multiplex PCR at survey-level depth. Synthetic inline TR CDR3 controls covering all V-J pairings were spiked into each PCR so that template counts could be estimated and amplification bias removed. Reads went through processing to reduce amplification and sequencing bias, and quantification was done against synthetic TR CDR3 analogs. As for the original processing: In ImmunoSEQ Analyzer, raw data were processed so that out-of-frame sequences and CDR3s with stop codons were removed, with gene names following IMGT nomenclature. Normalized Shannon entropy, defined as 1 minus Pielou's evenness, served as the summary measure of repertoire diversity. TRB sequences were treated as identical only when sharing V gene, J gene and CDR3. Public PML clonotypes were CDR3s shared by two or more PML-onset samples but absent earlier, in controls, and in public databases. Positional CDR3 amino acid composition was analyzed in Skylign with the observed count method. TCRdb took over this immuneACCESS table, retaining in-frame rearrangements with V and J assigned. Such tables are incomplete; in checked studies, under half of the missing clones stem from an unresolved V gene, and the remainder is unexplained. The DNA was the basis for D and trimming; V, J and clone size are from that table. The sample yields tens of thousands of clones; 75% to 90% were counted once. Jointly, the top ten make up roughly 12% of the sample.

The origin of this receptor is a woman aged 25 to 39 with progressive multifocal leukoencephalopathy. The sequence joins TRBV2 to TRBJ1-2; the D gene is perhaps TRBD1, from 6 matching bases. Sequenced here: PBMCs, sampled from a patient treated with natalizumab. The base sequence is TGTGCCAGCAGCGGGGGGCGCTCTGAAAACTATGGCTACACCTTC. Translation gives CASSGGRSENYGYTF.